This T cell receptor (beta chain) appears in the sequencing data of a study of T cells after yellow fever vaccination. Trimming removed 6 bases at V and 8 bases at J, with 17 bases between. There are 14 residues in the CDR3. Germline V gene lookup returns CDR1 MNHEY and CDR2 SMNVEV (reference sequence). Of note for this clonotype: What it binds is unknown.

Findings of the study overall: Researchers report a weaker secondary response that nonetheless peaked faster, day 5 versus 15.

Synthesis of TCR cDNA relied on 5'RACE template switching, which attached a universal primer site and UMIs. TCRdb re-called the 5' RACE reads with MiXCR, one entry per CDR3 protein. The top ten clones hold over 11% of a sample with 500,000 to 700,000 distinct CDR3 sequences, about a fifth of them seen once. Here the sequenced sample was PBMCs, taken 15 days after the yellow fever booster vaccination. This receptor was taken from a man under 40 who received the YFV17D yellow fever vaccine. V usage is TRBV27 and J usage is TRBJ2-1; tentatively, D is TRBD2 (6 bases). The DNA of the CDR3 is TGTGCCAGCAGACTAGCTGGGGCCGGGCATGAGCAGTTCTTC. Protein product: CASRLAGAGHEQFF.